This T cell receptor (beta chain) originates from a study of neurological immune-mediated disorders. CDR3 size: 15 residues. The germline V gene encodes CDR1 SGHTA and CDR2 FQGNSA. V lost 5 bases and J lost 6, with 18 bases in between. This clonotype occurred many times. TCRdb reprocessed the 5' RACE reads with MiXCR, giving one entry per CDR3 protein. The repertoire includes about 66,000 distinct CDR3 sequences, approximately 5% of them detected once, and 2% to 2.5% sits in the top ten. The sequence was collected from a woman in her 70s with multiple sclerosis. Sequenced: PBMCs. The J gene is TRBJ2-3, the V gene TRBV7-2; possible D gene TRBD1, 5 bases. CDR3 in DNA: TGTGCCAGCAGCCTCTTAACGGACATCGGGGATACGCAGTATTTT. Amino acid sequence: CASSLLTDIGDTQYF.